This TCR beta chain was identified in a study of CD8+CD57+ T cells in acquired aplastic anemia. Overall study: The study obtained an average of 3.2 ug of DNA from sorted CD4+ and CD8+ cells. As sequenced from healthy donors, CD4+ cells averaged roughly 11 million reads.

Trimming at V came to 11 bases and at J to 0 bases, leaving 8 bases not matched to a gene. This CDR3 has 14 amino acids. Germline V gene sequence: CDR1 SNHLY, CDR2 FYNNEI. This clonotype occurred many times. The antigen is undetermined. Profiling of TCR beta VDJ combinations and CDR3 sequences used genomic DNA as template. TCRdb fed the reads into MiXCR, producing one record per CDR3 protein. This repertoire shows 110,000 or so distinct CDR3 sequences, less than 65% found once; its top ten account for under 35%. Study-level findings and limits: For CD8+ Simpson's diversity, patients and controls showed no significant difference. The same twenty-nine CD8+ CDR3 sequences occurred in patients and in controls.

This receptor was taken from a human donor in good health, serving as a control. Sequenced input: sorted CD4+, CD8+, or CD8+CD57+ T cells (not recorded which) from PBMCs. The chain combines TRBV2 with TRBJ2-3; 7 bases map to TRBD2. The CDR3 loop reads CAVLGGGSTDTQYF. The CDR3 DNA reads as TGTGCCGTCTTGGGGGGGGGAAGCACAGATACGCAGTATTTT.